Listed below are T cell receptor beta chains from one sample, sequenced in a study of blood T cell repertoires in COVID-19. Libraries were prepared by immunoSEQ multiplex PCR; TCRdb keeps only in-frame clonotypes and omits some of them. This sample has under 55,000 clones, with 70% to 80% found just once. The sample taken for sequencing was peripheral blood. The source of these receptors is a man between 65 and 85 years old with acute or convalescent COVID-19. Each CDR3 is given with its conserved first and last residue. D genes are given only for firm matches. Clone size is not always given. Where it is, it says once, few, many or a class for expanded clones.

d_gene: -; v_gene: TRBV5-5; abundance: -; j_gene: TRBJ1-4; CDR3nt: TGTGCCAGCAGCTTACAGAGTGGGGAAAAACTGTTTTTT; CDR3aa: CASSLQSGEKLFF
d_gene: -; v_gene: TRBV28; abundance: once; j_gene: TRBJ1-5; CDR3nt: TGTGCCAGCATCCTGATTTCGGCGGGTAATCAGCCCCAGCATTTT; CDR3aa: CASILISAGNQPQHF
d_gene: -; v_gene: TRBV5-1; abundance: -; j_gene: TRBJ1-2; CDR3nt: TGCGCCAGCAGCCTGGGGTCTGGGGCAGAAGGCTACACCTTC; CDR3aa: CASSLGSGAEGYTF
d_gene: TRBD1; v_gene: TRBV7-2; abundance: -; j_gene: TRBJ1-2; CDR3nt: TGTGCCAGCAGCTTAGGCCAGGGGGCTCGGGGCTACACCTTC; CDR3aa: CASSLGQGARGYTF
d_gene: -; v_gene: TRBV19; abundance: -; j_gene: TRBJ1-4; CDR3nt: TGTGCCAGTAGGCCCTATGTCGGGGAGGGGGAAAAACTGTTTTTT; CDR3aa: CASRPYVGEGEKLFF
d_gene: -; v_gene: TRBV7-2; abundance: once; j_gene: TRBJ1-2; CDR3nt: TGTGCCAGCAGCTCGGGAGGAGGCTACACCTTC; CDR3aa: CASSSGGGYTF
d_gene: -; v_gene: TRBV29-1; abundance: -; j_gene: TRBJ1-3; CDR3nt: TGCAGCGTTGAAGGAGGGGACAACCCATTCTCTGGAAACACCATATATTTT; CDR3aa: CSVEGGDNPFSGNTIYF
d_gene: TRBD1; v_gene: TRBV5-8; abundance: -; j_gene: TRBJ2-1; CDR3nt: TGTGCCAGCAGCTCTACTGACAGGGGCGAAAATGAGCAGTTCTTC; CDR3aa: CASSSTDRGENEQFF
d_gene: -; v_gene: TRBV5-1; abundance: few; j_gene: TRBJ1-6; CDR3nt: TGCGCCAGCAGCTTAGGGGGGGTCTCCTATAATTCACCCCTCCACTTT; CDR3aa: CASSLGGVSYNSPLHF
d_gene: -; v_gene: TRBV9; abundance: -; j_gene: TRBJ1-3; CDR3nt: TGTGCCAGCAGCGTAGAGAACTGGGGAAACACCATATATTTT; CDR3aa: CASSVENWGNTIYF
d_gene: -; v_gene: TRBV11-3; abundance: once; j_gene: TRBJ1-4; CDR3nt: TGTGCCAGCAGCTTAGGGCCCTGGGAGCCGCAAGAGGGTAATGAAAAACTGTTTTTT; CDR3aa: CASSLGPWEPQEGNEKLFF
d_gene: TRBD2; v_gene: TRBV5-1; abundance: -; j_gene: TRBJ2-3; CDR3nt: TGCGCCAGCAGCTTGGCCAGGGCTAGCGGGGAAACAGATACGCAGTATTTT; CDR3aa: CASSLARASGETDTQYF
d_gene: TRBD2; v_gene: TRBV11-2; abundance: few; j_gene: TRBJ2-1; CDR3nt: TGTGCCAGCAGCTCGACCTGGACTAGCGTAGCGATCTCCTACAATGAGCAGTTCTTC; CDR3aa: CASSSTWTSVAISYNEQFF
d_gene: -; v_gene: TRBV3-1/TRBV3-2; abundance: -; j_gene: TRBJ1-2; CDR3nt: TGTGCCAGCAGCCTCCGCAGGGGAAGCGCACGTGGCTACACCTTC; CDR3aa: CASSLRRGSARGYTF
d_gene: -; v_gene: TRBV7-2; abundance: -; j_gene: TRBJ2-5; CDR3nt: TGTGCCAGCAGCTTAGACAAAGTAGGGGTTGAGACCCAGTACTTC; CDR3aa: CASSLDKVGVETQYF
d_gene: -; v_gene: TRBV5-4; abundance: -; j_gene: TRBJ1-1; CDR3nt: TGTGCCAGCAGCCCGGACCTGACACGGGGAACTGAAGCTTTCTTT; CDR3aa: CASSPDLTRGTEAFF
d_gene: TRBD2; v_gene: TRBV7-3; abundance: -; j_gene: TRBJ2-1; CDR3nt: TGTGCCAGCAGCCTCGTTGGACTAGCGGGGGGGCCTGGGCAGTTCTTC; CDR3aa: CASSLVGLAGGPGQFF
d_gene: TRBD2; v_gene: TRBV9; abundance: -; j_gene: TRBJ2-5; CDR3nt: TGTGCCAGCAGCGTTACAGCGGGGGGGCCCCAAGAGACCCAGTACTTC; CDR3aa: CASSVTAGGPQETQYF
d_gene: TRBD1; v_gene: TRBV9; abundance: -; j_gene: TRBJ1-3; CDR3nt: TGTGCCAGCAGCGGACGGACAGGGGTTTATGGAAACACCATATATTTT; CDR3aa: CASSGRTGVYGNTIYF
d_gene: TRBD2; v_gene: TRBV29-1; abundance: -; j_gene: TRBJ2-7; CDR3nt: TGCAGCGTTACCCTAACGGGGGGGCTTGCCTACGAGCAGTACTTC; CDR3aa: CSVTLTGGLAYEQYF
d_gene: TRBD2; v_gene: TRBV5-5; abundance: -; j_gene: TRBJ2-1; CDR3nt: TGTGCCAGCAGCTGGTCCCGACTAGCGGGGGGTAATGAGCAGTTCTTC; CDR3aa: CASSWSRLAGGNEQFF
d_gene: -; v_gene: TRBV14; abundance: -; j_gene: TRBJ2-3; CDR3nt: TGTGCCAGCAGAGGAGGCAGATCAAGCACAGATACGCAGTATTTT; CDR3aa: CASRGGRSSTDTQYF
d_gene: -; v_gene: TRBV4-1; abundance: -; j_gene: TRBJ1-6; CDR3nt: TGCGCCAGCAGCCAAACGGGTTGGGATTCACCCCTCCACTTT; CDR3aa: CASSQTGWDSPLHF
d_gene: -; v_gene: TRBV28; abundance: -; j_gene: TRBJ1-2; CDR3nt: TGTGCCAGCAGTACAGGCCGGACCAGCTATGGCTACACCTTC; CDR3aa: CASSTGRTSYGYTF
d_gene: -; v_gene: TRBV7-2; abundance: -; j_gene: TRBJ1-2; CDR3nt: TGTGCCAGCAGCCAGGGGCCGCATAATAACTATGGCTACACCTTC; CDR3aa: CASSQGPHNNYGYTF
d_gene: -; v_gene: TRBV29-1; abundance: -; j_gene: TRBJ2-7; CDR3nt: TGCAGCGTTCTCGAGGCATACTCCTACGAGCAGTACTTC; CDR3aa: CSVLEAYSYEQYF
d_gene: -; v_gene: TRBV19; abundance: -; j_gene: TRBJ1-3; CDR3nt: TGTGCCAGTAGTATGAGGTACCGGGGGACTGGAAACACCATATATTTT; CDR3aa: CASSMRYRGTGNTIYF
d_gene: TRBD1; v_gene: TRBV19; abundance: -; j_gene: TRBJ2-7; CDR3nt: TGTGCCAGTAGTATGGGTCGACAGGGTCAGGGCGAGCAGTACTTC; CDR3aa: CASSMGRQGQGEQYF
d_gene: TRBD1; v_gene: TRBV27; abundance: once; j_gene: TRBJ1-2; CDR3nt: TGTGCCAGCAGTTCCAACAGGGGGGATGGCTACACCTTC; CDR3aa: CASSSNRGDGYTF
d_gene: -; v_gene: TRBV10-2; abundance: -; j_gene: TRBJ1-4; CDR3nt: TGCGCCAGCAGTGAGTCGACTCGGGGGGCTGAACGGTTTTTT; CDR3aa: CASSESTRGAERFF
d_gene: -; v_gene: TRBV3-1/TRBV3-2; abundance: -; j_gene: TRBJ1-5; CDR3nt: TGTGCCAGCAGCCCCAACAGGGCGGGGGCAAGTCAGCCCCAGCATTTT; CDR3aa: CASSPNRAGASQPQHF
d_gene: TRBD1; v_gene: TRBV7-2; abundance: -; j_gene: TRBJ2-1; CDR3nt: TGTGCCAGCAGCTTAGGACAGGGGATGACCTACAATGAGCAGTTCTTC; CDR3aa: CASSLGQGMTYNEQFF
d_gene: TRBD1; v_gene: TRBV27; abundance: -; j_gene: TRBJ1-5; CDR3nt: TGTGCCAGCAGTTCCCTTCCCGGGACAGGGGAACAGCCCCAGCATTTT; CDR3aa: CASSSLPGTGEQPQHF
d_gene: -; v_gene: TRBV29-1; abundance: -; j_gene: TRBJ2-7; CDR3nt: TGCAGCGTTGAAGAATCGGGTGGGGGGAGTGAGCAGTACTTC; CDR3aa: CSVEESGGGSEQYF
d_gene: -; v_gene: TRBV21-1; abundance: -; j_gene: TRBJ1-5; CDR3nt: TGTGCCAGCAGCGACATTAGGGACAGGACTAGCAATCAGCCCCAGCATTTT; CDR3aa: CASSDIRDRTSNQPQHF